This is a list of T cell receptor beta chains from one sample in a study of cytomegalovirus exposure and HLA in healthy donors. Only in-frame clones appear in the TCRdb table, and some are missing; sequencing was by immunoSEQ multiplex PCR. The data contain about 90,000 clones, about four fifths of them singletons. The specimen was PBMCs. The receptors were gathered from a man younger than 30 in good health and CMV-seronegative. Both conserved end residues are part of each CDR3. The D gene is left open where the match is weak. The size field is filled for only some rows; it gives once, few, many or a size class.

TRBJ1-2 TRBV7-2 15 TRBD1 once TGTGCCAGCAGCGGAGACAGGGAATCCAACTATGGCTACACCTTC CASSGDRESNYGYTF
TRBJ2-7 TRBV6-6 15 TRBD1 - TGTGCCAGCAAGGGGGAGACAGGGGGTTACGACGAGCAGTACTTC CASKGETGGYDEQYF
TRBJ1-5 TRBV27 15 - - TGTGCCAGCAAAGGGACTTACGCTAGCAATCAGCCCCAGCATTTT CASKGTYASNQPQHF
TRBJ2-7 TRBV6-4 15 TRBD1 medium-sized TGTGCCAGCAGTGACTCGGGGACAGGGGGCGACGAGCAGTACTTC CASSDSGTGGDEQYF
TRBJ2-2 TRBV30 14 TRBD2 - TGTGCCTGGAGTGGGTTAGCGGGAGTGGGGGAGCTGTTTTTT CAWSGLAGVGELFF
TRBJ2-1 TRBV4-3 15 - - TGCGCCAGCAGCCAAGGTCTCCCCGCGGGCAATGAGCAGTTCTTC CASSQGLPAGNEQFF
TRBJ2-2 TRBV4-1 15 - - TGCGCCAGCAGCCAACGCGGGACGAACACCGGGGAGCTGTTTTTT CASSQRGTNTGELFF
TRBJ2-7 TRBV7-2 16 - - TGTGCCAGCAGCACGGACTCAAACATACCCTCCTACGAGCAGTACTTC CASSTDSNIPSYEQYF
TRBJ1-2 TRBV6-1 13 - once TGTGTCAGCATTCCCACAGCTAACTATGGCTACACCTTC CVSIPTANYGYTF
TRBJ2-5 TRBV28 12 - - TGTGCCAGCAGTTTCTCGTTCGAGACCCAGTACTTC CASSFSFETQYF
TRBJ1-5 TRBV2 12 TRBD1 - TGTGCCAGCAGGGCAGGGGGGCAGCCCCAGCATTTT CASRAGGQPQHF
TRBJ1-1 TRBV6-5 13 TRBD1 - TGTGCCAGCAAACTGACAGGGGCCACTGAAGCTTTCTTT CASKLTGATEAFF
TRBJ1-2 TRBV6-1 17 - - TGTGCCAGCAGTGAACCCGGGTTACGGCCGGGGAACTATGGCTACACCTTC CASSEPGLRPGNYGYTF
TRBJ2-7 TRBV10-2 13 - - TGCGCCAGCAGTGGCGACAGGCGAACCGGTCGGTACTTC CASSGDRRTGRYF
TRBJ2-1 TRBV30 15 TRBD2 - TGTGCCTGGAGTGTACTTAGCGGGGCCTACAATGAGCAGTTCTTC CAWSVLSGAYNEQFF
TRBJ2-5 TRBV19 12 - - TGTGCCAGTAGTATAGATCGGGAGACCCAGTACTTC CASSIDRETQYF
TRBJ2-7 TRBV11-2 17 TRBD2 - TGTGCCAGCAGCTACGGACTAGCGGGAGGGTCCTTCTACGAGCAGTACTTC CASSYGLAGGSFYEQYF
TRBJ1-3 TRBV18 16 TRBD1 - TGTGCCAGCTCACCGGGGACAGAACCCTCTGGAAACACCATATATTTT CASSPGTEPSGNTIYF
TRBJ1-1 TRBV5-5 15 TRBD1 - TGTGCCAGCAGGAGTGGGACAGGGACTTACACTGAAGCTTTCTTT CASRSGTGTYTEAFF
TRBJ1-2 TRBV28 14 - - TGTGCCAGCAGCTCCGCAGGGGCTAACTATGGCTACACCTTC CASSSAGANYGYTF
TRBJ1-2 TRBV13 14 - - TGTGCCAGCAGCTTAGGACGGGGAAATTATGGCTACACCTTC CASSLGRGNYGYTF
TRBJ2-2 TRBV30 14 - - TGTGCCGGAACATGGACACCTAACACCGGGGAGCTGTTTTTT CAGTWTPNTGELFF
TRBJ1-2 TRBV11-2 13 TRBD1 once TGTGCCAGCAGCTTGGGACAGGGTGACGGCTACACCTTC CASSLGQGDGYTF
TRBJ2-5 TRBV5-1 16 TRBD2 - TGCGCCAGCAGCTTGGCTACTAGCGGGAATTTGGAGACCCAGTACTTC CASSLATSGNLETQYF
TRBJ1-3 TRBV4-1 11 - - TGCGCCAGTTCCCCAGGAAACACCATATATTTT CASSPGNTIYF
TRBJ1-1 TRBV5-8 16 TRBD1 - TGTGCCAGCAGCCACTGGACAGGAGTTAAGAACACTGAAGCTTTCTTT CASSHWTGVKNTEAFF
TRBJ2-3 TRBV7-2 14 - - TGTGCCAGCAGCTCGCTAACCCTCACAGATACGCAGTATTTT CASSSLTLTDTQYF
TRBJ1-5 TRBV4-1 15 - - TGCGCCAGCAGCTTAGAGGACAGACCGGATCAGCCCCAGCATTTT CASSLEDRPDQPQHF
TRBJ2-7 TRBV28 14 TRBD1 once TGTGCCAGCAGTTTCCCCCGGGACAGCTACGAGCAGTACTTC CASSFPRDSYEQYF
TRBJ1-1 TRBV10-3 14 TRBD1 - TGTGCCACCTGGACCGGGACAGTGGACACTGAAGCTTTCTTT CATWTGTVDTEAFF
TRBJ1-3 TRBV7-9 13 - - TGTGCCAGCAACCCGAGCTCTGGAAACACCATATATTTT CASNPSSGNTIYF
TRBJ2-7 TRBV7-2 13 - - TGTGCCAGCAGCTTCGAAGCGGGTTACGAGCAGTACTTC CASSFEAGYEQYF
TRBJ1-2 TRBV5-1 13 - - TGCGCCAGCAGCTCCTATACCGTGGGCGGCTACACCTTC CASSSYTVGGYTF
TRBJ2-5 TRBV28 13 - - TGTGCCGGCAACAGGGACCGTCAAGAGACCCAGTACTTC CAGNRDRQETQYF
TRBJ1-1 TRBV29-1 11 - - TGCAGCGCCTCAGGGGCGCGAGGAGCTTTCTTT CSASGARGAFF
TRBJ1-6 TRBV2 16 TRBD1 few TGTGCCAGCAGTGAACAGGGACAGCGTGGCCGTTCACCCCTCCACTTT CASSEQGQRGRSPLHF
TRBJ2-2 TRBV5-4 16 TRBD2 - TGTGCCAGCAGCTGGGGACTAGCGGGAGTTGACGGGGAGCTGTTTTTT CASSWGLAGVDGELFF
TRBJ1-1 TRBV29-1 12 - - TGCAGCAGTGCGAGGGAGAACACTGAAGCTTTCTTT CSSARENTEAFF
TRBJ1-1 TRBV14 18 TRBD1 once TGTGCCAGCAGCCAAGTGCCATTTATAACAGGGGACTACACTGAAGCTTTCTTT CASSQVPFITGDYTEAFF
TRBJ1-5 TRBV2 14 TRBD1 - TGTGCCAGCATGGGTGGGCAGGGGGTTCAGCCCCAGCATTTT CASMGGQGVQPQHF
TRBJ2-7 TRBV7-9 14 - - TGTGCCAGCAGCTTAGCACAGAGCTCCTACGAGCAGTACTTC CASSLAQSSYEQYF
TRBJ2-2 TRBV12-5 15 - - TGTGCTAGTGGTTTGGAAGGGGATAGCACCGGGGAGCTGTTTTTT CASGLEGDSTGELFF
TRBJ1-1 TRBV5-8 16 TRBD1 - TGTGCCAGCAGCTCCGGACAGGGAGTACGTAGCACTGAAGCTTTCTTT CASSSGQGVRSTEAFF
TRBJ2-1 TRBV5-4 14 TRBD2 - TGTGCCAGCAGACGGGCGGGAGCTTCAAATGAGCAGTTCTTC CASRRAGASNEQFF
TRBJ2-2 TRBV29-1 13 TRBD1 - TGCAGCGGTGGACAGGAGAACACCGGGGAGCTGTTTTTT CSGGQENTGELFF
TRBJ2-1 TRBV4-3 17 TRBD2 - TGCGCCAGCAGCCAAGGGACTAGCGGGGGCCGTGGGAATGAGCAGTTCTTC CASSQGTSGGRGNEQFF
TRBJ1-1 TRBV7-9 14 TRBD1 - TGTGCCAGCAGCCCGGGACAGGTGAACACTGAAGCTTTCTTT CASSPGQVNTEAFF
TRBJ1-2 TRBV7-2 12 - few TGTGCCAGCAGCTTACCGGGACTGCGCTACACCTTC CASSLPGLRYTF
TRBJ2-5 TRBV6-5 14 - - TGTGCCAGCAGTTTTCAACAGGGTGTCGAGACCCAGTACTTC CASSFQQGVETQYF
TRBJ1-6 TRBV5-6 15 TRBD1 once TGTGCCAGCAGCTGGGGGGACAGGGCATACTCACCCCTCCACTTT CASSWGDRAYSPLHF
TRBJ2-7 TRBV30 14 - - TGTGCCTGGAGTTCGGCTAGCAGAGACTACGAGCAGTACTTC CAWSSASRDYEQYF
TRBJ1-4 TRBV9 17 TRBD1 - TGTGCCAGCAGCGTAGGACAGGGAGCTTCAACTAATGAAAAACTGTTTTTT CASSVGQGASTNEKLFF
TRBJ1-1 TRBV30 13 TRBD1 - TGTGCCTGGAGTGTACAGGGGCGGACTGAAGCTTTCTTT CAWSVQGRTEAFF